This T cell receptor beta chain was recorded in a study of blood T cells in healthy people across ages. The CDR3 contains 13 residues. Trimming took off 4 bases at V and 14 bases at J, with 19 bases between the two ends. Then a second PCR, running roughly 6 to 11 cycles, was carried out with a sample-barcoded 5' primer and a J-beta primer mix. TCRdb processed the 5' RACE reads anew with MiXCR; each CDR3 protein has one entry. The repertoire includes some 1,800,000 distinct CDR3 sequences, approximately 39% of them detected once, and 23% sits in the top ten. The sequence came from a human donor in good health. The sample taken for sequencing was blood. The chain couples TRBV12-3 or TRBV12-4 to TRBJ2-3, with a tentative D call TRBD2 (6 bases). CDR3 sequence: CASSSMGLPRPYF. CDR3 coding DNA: TGTGCCAGCAGTTCCATGGGACTCCCGCGACCGTATTTT.